This T cell receptor (beta chain) emerged from a study of HIV-infected patients and healthy controls (dated by TCRdb to about 2014). Study-wide context: Although they stayed below normal ranges, CD4 counts in about 90% of the 16 patients rose modestly but significantly after three months of therapy. CD8 counts did not change consistently during early therapy, while the CD4:CD8 ratio increased slightly. Viral load became undetectable in about 70% of the 16 patients by the second bleed and in all patients after a further year of therapy. Patients exhibited no overall T-cell lymphocytopenia, and total CDR3 counts per chain were not significantly different from those of controls. The study asked whether deep sequencing of the TCR repertoire from small blood samples of HIV patients could detect immune perturbation and reconstitution.

The study collected follow-up blood from HIV-infected patients roughly three months, about 14 weeks, after antiretroviral therapy began. Whole blood was used without cell fractionation, so the repertoire reflected all unsorted peripheral T cells. For RNA extraction, 2.5 to 3 ml of peripheral blood was drawn into Tempus tubes. Patients were deemed ineligible for enrollment if they had febrile or AIDS-related illness, tumors, hepatitis B or C coinfection, immunomodulatory therapy, recent vaccination or treatment interruptions. The TURBO-DNase kit was used to remove leftover genomic DNA, and GLOBINclear was used to deplete globin mRNA. SuperScript III was used to reverse transcribe 500 ng RNA with primers targeting the alpha and beta constant regions. Alpha and beta chain libraries were generated separately via chain-specific third strand synthesis with multiplexing indices. The protocol used a single primer pair to amplify all rearrangements within a chain, which avoided primer bias, and attached molecular barcodes to each cDNA molecule. Purified cDNA was ligated with T4 RNA Ligase 1 onto a 5' RACE adapter bearing a random hexamer and the SP2 sequencing primer site. The authors primed second strand synthesis from the SP2 site with Phusion polymerase and used slow temperature ramps to favor optimal annealing. Each molecule's 12-nucleotide barcode consisted of two random hexamer sequences, both added before amplification and joined together. A brief initial PCR introduced P5 and P7 adapter elements together with a second index, and a roughly 20-cycle amplification PCR using P5s and P7 primers was subsequently performed. The libraries went through 27 PCR cycles in total, were quantified on a Qubit, were sized on a Bioanalyzer, and were diluted to around 4.4 nM. Normalized libraries were sequenced on an Illumina MiSeq with 2 x 250 paired-end kits. MinElute columns were the means by which the reverse transcription reactions were cleaned up, and the reactions were eluted into approximately 10 ul Tris-Cl. The adapter ligations were run for 23 hours at 16 degrees C, and AMPure XP beads at a 1:1 ratio were afterwards used to clean them. In the authors' own workflow: Demultiplexed FASTQ files were processed with a modified Decombinator by which V, J, insert and barcode information was output. Any sequence that shared a barcode yet differed from the dominant sequence was discarded as an error, and the number of original cDNA molecules was estimated by counting barcodes clustered at Levenshtein distance 3. The R packages ineq, vegan, igraph and RCytoscape were used for downstream analyses, with IMGT nomenclature and CDR3 definitions applied. The authors computed V gene usage over distinct sequences and counted each TCR a single time to avoid skew from clonal expansion. Within a donor, similarity networks joined unique CDR3 amino acid sequences in every case where two of them were separated by a single Levenshtein edit. The authors compiled published HIV-specific CDR3s (around 90 alpha, more than 650 beta) and CMV-specific CDR3s (approximately 13 alpha, roughly 250 beta) and searched for them in the repertoires. It was shown by random subsampling to size-matched repertoires that the decreased diversity of patients was not caused by their lower sequence numbers. The public sequencing data were trimmed at Q25 with fastp and processed into clonotypes with MiXCR by TCRdb, which kept only in-frame beta chains. Each entry is one CDR3 protein sequence, shown with its most common DNA and genes. The V and J calls reflect TCRdb's pipeline rather than the authors' work. The sample table contains about 10,000 distinct CDR3 sequences; only one count was recorded for 5.5% to 7% of them. About 26% of the sample lies in the top ten.

Broad study findings and their caveats: Unequal numbers of distinct sequences between patients and controls complicated comparisons, and size-matching overweighted rare events from HIV-infected data. Treated samples reflected only 3 to 4 months of therapy, arguably too short to observe immune reconstitution given low adult thymic output. More CDR3s were shared between individuals among healthy controls than among HIV+ patients, as measured by Jaccard index and by the count of highly shared sequences. HLA typing of donors was not performed in the study. MAIT cell alpha-chain CDR3s were found at high frequency in healthy controls but were severely depleted in HIV+ repertoires. Processing was restricted to sixteen HIV-infected individuals, which the authors judged to be a major constraint on the generalizability of the findings. In the samples, alpha-beta chain pairing was left undetermined. The study cohorts differed slightly in age and sex profile, but those differences did not account for the observed differences in diversity. HIV-associated CDR3s exhibited a significant reduction in frequency during therapy, whereas CMV-associated CDR3s exhibited no significant change, although the majority increased in frequency. In size-matched repertoire data, the apparent post-therapy recovery of the Gini index in HIV-infected patients was not replicated. The use of whole blood limited sequencing depth and precluded separation of the dynamics of distinct T-cell subpopulations. Oligoclonality may be reflected in the significantly higher mean Gini indices of HIV-infected repertoires compared with controls. Roughly threefold more distinct CDR3s and higher Shannon diversity were observed in healthy control repertoires than in untreated HIV+ repertoires. Compared with controls, HIV-infected patients showed significantly different mean usage of eight alpha and eight beta V genes.

This clonotype has a count of ten or more. There is no known antigen for this receptor. One base away there is no much larger clone; base qualities are not given. The germline V gene specifies ENHRY as CDR1 and SYGVKD as CDR2. The junction shows trimming of 5 bases on V and 3 bases on J, and the gene matches do not reach 9 bases of it. The CDR3 measures 17 amino acids from cysteine to phenylalanine. Only the CDR3 DNA stays, 51 bases, in frame from base 1. Recombination connected TRBV10-3 to TRBJ1-3; TRBD1 lines up with 11 middle nucleotides. The sequence derives from an adult with HIV infection. The donor label of this sample is uncertain. The specimen comprised blood, sampled during antiretroviral therapy. CDR3 reads: CAISTWTGGAYGNTIYF. The DNA sequence reads TGTGCCATCAGTACTTGGACAGGGGGCGCCTATGGAAACACCATATATTTT.